Below are 13 T cell receptor beta chains sequenced from a single sample in a study of T cells in localized non-small cell lung cancer. Produced via immunoSEQ multiplex PCR; TCRdb's table is partial and in-frame only. The table includes about 990 clones, about 35% detected once. The specimen was normal lung tissue next to the tumor, collected before any cancer treatment. The receptors were sampled from a male donor aged 60 or older with stage I lung adenocarcinoma.

V gene TRBV19 combines with J gene TRBJ2-3, with D unclear. V gave up 4 bases and J gave up 2 bases, with 10 bases separating them. The CDR3 has 14 residues. The V gene's germline CDR1 is LNHDA and CDR2 SQIVND (reference sequence). The CDR3 DNA follows: TGTGCCAGTAGTAACAGTCGGGCCACAGATACGCAGTATTTT. It encodes CASSNSRATDTQYF.

The rearrangement uses TRBV12-5 and TRBJ1-1; a weak D match, TRBD1 (5 bases). Trimming left V 6 bases short and J 6 bases short, with 8 bases between. The germline gives CDR1 LGHNT, CDR2 FRNRAP. There are 11 residues in the CDR3. This CDR3 reads CASGGVAEAFF. In DNA, the CDR3 is TGTGCTAGTGGGGGGGTAGCTGAAGCTTTCTTT.

This clone was found a few times. The gene calls are TRBV9 and TRBJ2-5; D may be TRBD1 (6 bases). Between the trimmed V and J ends, which lost 0 bases and 5 bases, there was a span of 14 bases. This CDR3 is 15 amino acids long. Germline loops: CDR1 SGDLS, CDR2 YYNGEE. DNA for the CDR3: TGTGCCAGCAGCGTAGCGGCAGGGGTAGGGGAGACCCAGTACTTC. Translating it yields CASSVAAGVGETQYF.

This clone came up a few times. This sequence joins TRBV6-7 and TRBJ1-1; D not resolved. TRBV6-7 is identified as an open reading frame with a role that is uncertain. The germline V and J ends were trimmed by 6 bases and 13 bases, with 15 bases remaining between them. The CDR3 extends over 11 amino acids. The CDR3: CASSLGRFVFF. As DNA, the CDR3 is TGTGCCAGCAGCCTAGGACGGTTTGTTTTCTTT.

This clone appeared a single time. The V and J genes are TRBV29-1 and TRBJ2-7, with D unresolved. V was shortened by 1 base and J by 2 bases, with 6 bases between the two germline ends. CDR1 is SQVTM and CDR2 is ANQGSEA in the germline V gene. The CDR3 contains 12 residues. The CDR3 reads CSVEGLAYEQYF. CDR3 DNA: TGCAGCGTTGAAGGGCTAGCCTACGAGCAGTACTTC.

In its sample, this clone was seen a few times. The chain links TRBV9 to TRBJ2-7, with a tentative D call TRBD2 (5 bases). From germline, CDR1 is SGDLS and CDR2 YYNGEE. The CDR3 loop spans 15 amino acids. V lost 1 base and J 3 bases, leaving 14 bases between the germline ends. The CDR3 DNA is TGTGCCAGCAGCGTAAGTGCGGACTTTAACTACGAGCAGTACTTC. It encodes CASSVSADFNYEQYF. Full variable domain (missing parts from reference TRBV9 and TRBJ2-7): DSGVTQTPKHLITATGQRVTLRCSPRSGDLSVYWYQQSLDQGLQFLIQYYNGEERAKGNILERFSAQQFPDLHSELNLSSLELGDSALYFCASSVSADFNYEQYFGPGTRLTVT.

The rearrangement joins TRBV15 to TRBJ2-5, with 11 bases fitting TRBD1. Germline-derived CDR1 and CDR2 are LNHNV and YYDKDF (reference sequence). This CDR3 has 15 residues. J lost 6 bases, V lost 4 bases, and 7 bases had no gene match. The CDR3: CATSTGGQGGKTQYF. The CDR3 DNA follows: TGTGCCACCAGCACAGGGGGACAGGGGGGAAAGACCCAGTACTTC.

The chain has TRBV11-3 and TRBJ1-1; D unclear. The germline V gene encodes CDR1 SGHNT and CDR2 YENEEA. V was shortened by 5 bases and J by 0 bases, with 16 bases between the two germline ends. The CDR3 is made up of 16 amino acids. This CDR3 is CASSLRGGPMNTEAFF. The CDR3 coding sequence is TGTGCCAGCAGCCTACGTGGTGGGCCCATGAACACTGAAGCTTTCTTT.

The genes are TRBV6-8 and TRBJ2-1; D not resolved. This CDR3 has 14 amino acids. The V end lost 5 bases, the J end lost 4 bases, and 12 bases lay between the germline ends. Germline V gene sequence: CDR1 MNHGY, CDR2 SAAAGT. The CDR3 nucleotides read TGTGCCAGCAGTACCGACCCGGGTTACAATGAGCAGTTCTTC. Its protein product is CASSTDPGYNEQFF.

V usage is TRBV9 and J usage is TRBJ2-2; the D is unclear. V gave up 2 bases and J gave up 2 bases, with 7 bases separating them. CDR3 length: 14 residues. Germline CDR1 is SGDLS and CDR2 is YYNGEE. The CDR3 spells CASSVSGNTGELFF. The CDR3 DNA reads as TGTGCCAGCAGCGTTTCCGGAAACACCGGGGAGCTGTTTTTT.

The chain uses TRBV6-8 and TRBJ2-7; the D gene is possibly TRBD1 (5 bases). Germline V lookup: CDR1 MNHGY, CDR2 SAAAGT. Trimming left V 2 bases short and J 4 bases short, with 12 bases between. CDR3 length: 14 amino acids. For the CDR3, the DNA is TGTGCCAGCAGTTACGCGGACACCCGGTACGAGCAGTACTTC. This encodes CASSYADTRYEQYF.

This clone showed up just a few times. The CDR3 sequence: CASSIGTGGFGYTF. The CDR3 DNA sequence: TGTGCCAGCAGTATAGGGACAGGGGGTTTTGGCTACACCTTC. The chain couples TRBV6-8 to TRBJ1-2; 11 nucleotides agree with TRBD1. Germline loops: CDR1 MNHGY, CDR2 SAAAGT. Trimming cost V 5 bases and J 7 bases; bases outside gene matches: 6. The CDR3 sequence is 14 residues long.

V gene TRBV18 combines with J gene TRBJ2-6; D not resolved. Trimming removed 6 bases from V and 4 bases from J, with 19 bases in between. CDR1 and CDR2 (germline): KGHSH, LQKENI. The CDR3 is made up of 17 amino acids. The CDR3 protein is CASSPDKGNPGANVLTF. CDR3 bases: TGTGCCAGCTCCCCTGACAAGGGTAACCCCGGGGCCAACGTCCTGACTTTC.